This entry lists 27 T cell receptor beta chains sequenced from one sample in a study of blood T cell repertoires in COVID-19. Measured with immunoSEQ multiplex PCR; TCRdb has only the in-frame clones, and not every one. The data contain some 70,000 clones, approximately 90% of them singletons. The sample consisted of peripheral blood. These receptors all stem from a human donor in a cohort sampled during active COVID-19.

The chain combines TRBV7-2 with TRBJ2-3; 8 bases line up with TRBD1. The CDR3 contains 16 residues. Per germline, CDR1 SGHTA and CDR2 FQGNSA. J gave up 1 base and V 5 bases, and 8 bases lay outside the gene matches. Here the CDR3 reads CASSPSTGVGTDTQYF. The CDR3 DNA is TGTGCCAGCAGCCCCTCGACAGGGGTGGGCACAGATACGCAGTATTTT.

V and J are TRBV5-1 and TRBJ2-2; D unresolved. CDR1 and CDR2 (germline): SGHRS, YFSETQ. The CDR3 contains 15 residues. V lost 0 bases and J 1 base, leaving 7 bases between the germline ends. Here the CDR3 reads CASSLGQKNTGELFF. In nucleotides, the CDR3 is TGCGCCAGCAGCTTGGGACAAAAGAACACCGGGGAGCTGTTTTTT. Together with reference TRBV5-1 and TRBJ2-2, the CDR3 gives the full variable domain: KAGVTQTPRYLIKTRGQQVTLSCSPISGHRSVSWYQQTPGQGLQFLFEYFSETQRNKGNFPGRFSGRQFSNSRSEMNVSTLELGDSALYLCASSLGQKNTGELFFGEGSRLTVL.

The J gene is TRBJ2-4, the V gene TRBV27; D remains ambiguous. Trimming took off 2 bases at V and 6 bases at J, with 8 bases between the two ends. CDR3 length: 13 amino acids. CDR1 and CDR2 from the germline V gene are MNHEY and SMNVEV (reference sequence). The CDR3 sequence is CASSLGGGNIQYF. CDR3 DNA: TGTGCCAGCAGTTTAGGCGGTGGAAACATTCAGTACTTC.

V is TRBV6-5 and J is TRBJ1-6, with 9 positions matching TRBD1. CDR3 length: 15 residues. Looked up from germline, CDR1 is MNHEY and CDR2 is SVGAGI. Germline trimming cut 5 bases from V and 7 bases from J; bases unmatched to any gene: 6. CDR3 region: CASSTPGTGNSPLHF. The CDR3 DNA reads TGTGCCAGCAGTACCCCCGGGACAGGGAATTCACCCCTCCACTTT.

This rearrangement joins TRBV4-1 to TRBJ2-5; 9 nucleotides match TRBD1. The V and J ends lost 4 bases and 5 bases, in that order; junction bases with no gene match: 14. The CDR3 is 17 amino acids. The germline V gene encodes CDR1 MGHRA and CDR2 YSYEKL. CDR3 region: CASSRVPGQGRSETQYF. The CDR3 DNA sequence: TGCGCCAGCAGCCGCGTCCCGGGACAGGGTCGGAGTGAGACCCAGTACTTC.

This chain links TRBV6-1 with TRBJ2-7; TRBD2 aligns across 10 bases. With V trimmed by 3 bases and J by 6 bases, 5 bases remained unmatched. Germline assignment: CDR1 MNHNS and CDR2 SASEGT. CDR3 size: 14 residues. CDR3 sequence reads: CASSELAGAVEQYF. CDR3 nucleotide sequence: TGTGCCAGCAGTGAGCTAGCGGGAGCGGTCGAGCAGTACTTC.

This chain uses TRBV9 with TRBJ1-3; the D gene is possibly TRBD1 (5 bases). Germline V gene lookup returns CDR1 SGDLS and CDR2 YYNGEE. CDR3 length: 15 residues. V dropped 0 bases and J dropped 1 base, with 8 bases sitting between them. The CDR3 DNA reads TGTGCCAGCAGCGTAGCTCAGGGATCTGGAAACACCATATATTTT. It is translated as CASSVAQGSGNTIYF.

This clone was detected a few times. J is TRBJ2-3 and V is TRBV3-1 (or the pseudogene TRBV3-2); TRBD1 matches 12 bases. J gave up 5 bases and V 3 bases, and 6 bases lay outside the gene matches. Germline V gives CDR1 LGHDT, CDR2 YNNKEL (reference sequence). The CDR3 consists of 16 residues. DNA of the CDR3: TGTGCCAGCAGCCAGCCCGGGACAGGGGGCAAAGATACGCAGTATTTT. Translating gives CASSQPGTGGKDTQYF.

The chain is built from TRBV7-9 and TRBJ2-7; 10 bases fit TRBD1. J gave up 7 bases and V 1 base, and 4 bases lay outside the gene matches. The CDR3 runs 14 residues. Germline CDR1 SEHNR, CDR2 FQNEAQ (reference sequence). The CDR3 is CASSLGTGGEEQYF. The DNA for the CDR3 is TGTGCCAGCAGCTTAGGGACAGGGGGGGAAGAGCAGTACTTC.

This chain connects TRBV5-1 to TRBJ2-7; the match to TRBD2 covers 8 bases. The CDR3 length is 14 residues. After removal of 5 bases from V and 4 bases from J, the junction contained 8 bases not matched to a gene. CDR1 SGHRS and CDR2 YFSETQ come from the germline V gene. CDR3 in DNA: TGCGCCAGCAGAGAGCGGGAGTTGAGTTACGAGCAGTACTTC. Translated: CASRERELSYEQYF.

In this sample, this clone turned up once. This chain joins TRBV19 and TRBJ2-1; TRBD2 matches 8 bases. CDR3 size: 13 residues. V was clipped by 4 bases and J by 6 bases; unmatched bases: 2. Looked up from germline, CDR1 is LNHDA and CDR2 is SQIVND (reference sequence). DNA for the CDR3: TGTGCCAGTAGTACGGGGGGGCGCAATGAGCAGTTCTTC. Its protein product is CASSTGGRNEQFF.

The chain links TRBV6-6 to TRBJ2-3; 11 bases line up with TRBD1. The germline gives CDR1 MNHNY, CDR2 SVGAGI (reference sequence). Trimming removed 6 bases from V and 3 bases from J; junction bases left unmatched: 2. The CDR3 covers 14 residues. Here the CDR3 reads CASRGTGGTDTQYF. CDR3 DNA: TGTGCCAGCAGAGGGACAGGGGGAACAGATACGCAGTATTTT.

CDR3 amino acids: CASSSGQNTGELFF. The DNA for the CDR3 is TGTGCCAGCAGCTCCGGACAGAACACCGGGGAGCTGTTTTTT. This rearrangement joins TRBV7-9 to TRBJ2-2; D might be TRBD1 (5 bases). Trimming cost V 4 bases and J 1 base, with 7 bases left between them. The CDR3 covers 14 residues. CDR1 is SEHNR, CDR2 FQNEAQ, per germline (reference sequence). The variable domain in full, with the rest retrieved from reference TRBV7-9 and TRBJ2-2, is DTGVSQNPRHKITKRGQNVTFRCDPISEHNRLYWYRQTLGQGPEFLTYFQNEAQLEKSRLLSDRFSAERPKGSFSTLEIQRTEQGDSAMYLCASSSGQNTGELFFGEGSRLTVL.

The J gene is TRBJ2-5, the V gene TRBV7-2, with a tentative D call TRBD1 (6 bases). V was pared by 4 bases and J by 11 bases, with 14 bases between. The CDR3 sequence is 12 residues long. Germline V lookup: CDR1 SGHTA, CDR2 FQGNSA. CDR3 amino acids: CASSSHTGQQYF. In DNA form, the CDR3 reads TGTGCCAGCAGCTCCCATACGGGACAACAGTACTTC.

This chain's CDR3 is CASKTGEGTEAFF. DNA for the CDR3: TGTGCCAGCAAGACAGGGGAGGGCACTGAAGCTTTCTTT. This chain uses TRBV12-3 or TRBV12-4 with TRBJ1-1, with 8 positions matching TRBD1. CDR3 length: 13 amino acids. The V gene end was trimmed by 7 bases and the J gene end by 4 bases; junction bases not matched to a gene: 5.

The chain joins TRBV7-2 to TRBJ2-1; D is unclear. Per germline, CDR1 SGHTA and CDR2 FQGNSA. CDR3 length: 15 amino acids. V was trimmed by 5 bases and J by 0 bases, leaving 11 bases between them. The DNA for the CDR3 is TGTGCCAGCAGCCCCACAAGACTCTCCTACAATGAGCAGTTCTTC. Its translation is CASSPTRLSYNEQFF.

The rearrangement joins TRBV29-1 to TRBJ2-3; 12 positions match TRBD2. The germline CDR1 and CDR2 sequences are SQVTM and ANQGSEA. CDR3 length equals 15 residues. The trim removed 5 bases at V and 0 bases at J, leaving 3 bases unmatched. The CDR3 spells CSVTLAGGSTDTQYF. The CDR3 region has the DNA TGCAGCGTTACCCTAGCGGGAGGGAGCACAGATACGCAGTATTTT.

The chain uses TRBV11-3 and TRBJ2-1; 10 nucleotides match TRBD2. After removal of 5 bases from V and 3 bases from J, the junction contained 10 bases not matched to a gene. The CDR3 length is 17 residues. CDR1 is SGHNT, CDR2 YENEEA, per germline. CDR3 residues: CASSKSGRVSLYNEQFF. DNA of the CDR3: TGTGCCAGCAGCAAGAGCGGGAGGGTGTCCCTCTACAATGAGCAGTTCTTC.

The rearrangement links TRBV15 to TRBJ2-7; 7 positions agree with TRBD1. The CDR3 runs 14 residues. Germline loops: CDR1 LNHNV, CDR2 YYDKDF (reference sequence). The V and J ends lost 8 bases and 1 base, in that order; junction bases with no gene match: 8. For the CDR3, the DNA is TGTGCCACCTGGACAAAGGGACAGTCCTACGAGCAGTACTTC. Its protein product is CATWTKGQSYEQYF.

The chain couples TRBV4-3 to TRBJ1-2; no firm D call. Germline CDR1 is LGHNA and CDR2 is YSLEER. V was clipped by 0 bases and J by 7 bases, with 9 bases between them. The CDR3 covers 13 residues. This CDR3 reads CASSQERLFGYTF. Written as DNA, the CDR3 is TGCGCCAGCAGCCAAGAACGGTTATTTGGCTACACCTTC.

The J gene is TRBJ1-3, the V gene TRBV5-4; TRBD1 might be the D (5 bases). Trimming cost V 2 bases and J 0 bases, with 9 bases left between them. This CDR3 spans 15 amino acids. Germline assignment: CDR1 SGHNT and CDR2 YYREEE (reference sequence). CDR3 region: CASSLDSVSGNTIYF. CDR3 DNA: TGTGCCAGCAGCTTAGACAGCGTCTCTGGAAACACCATATATTTT.

The rearrangement uses TRBV3-1 (or the pseudogene TRBV3-2) and TRBJ2-3, with 11 bases identical to TRBD2. This CDR3 has 21 amino acids. The V and J ends lost 4 bases and 4 bases, in that order; junction bases with no gene match: 22. Germline V gene lookup returns CDR1 LGHDT and CDR2 YNNKEL (reference sequence). The CDR3 loop is CASSPWGTSGVGGPRADTQYF. The CDR3 nucleotides read TGTGCCAGCAGCCCATGGGGGACTAGCGGTGTCGGGGGCCCCCGCGCAGATACGCAGTATTTT.

The rearrangement uses TRBV30 and TRBJ2-1; 9 nucleotides match TRBD2. The CDR3 is 15 amino acids. V was pared by 0 bases and J by 9 bases, with 9 bases of the junction left unmatched. From germline, CDR1 is GTSNPN and CDR2 SVGIG (reference sequence). The CDR3 loop is CAWSVRGLAFSEQFF. The CDR3 coding sequence is TGTGCCTGGAGTGTACGGGGACTAGCATTTTCTGAGCAGTTCTTC. The variable domain in full, with the rest retrieved from reference TRBV30 and TRBJ2-1, is SQTIHQWPATLVQPVGSPLSLECTVEGTSNPNLYWYRQAAGRGLQLLFYSVGIGQISSEVPQNLSASRPQDRQFILSSKKLLLSDSGFYLCAWSVRGLAFSEQFFGPGTRLTVL.

The gene calls are TRBV5-1 and TRBJ1-2; 8 bases are a match to TRBD1. Germline lookup yields CDR1 SGHRS and CDR2 YFSETQ. The junction had 8 bases not matched to a gene; V was cut back by 0 bases and J by 7 bases. The CDR3 has 15 residues. The CDR3 DNA sequence: TGCGCCAGCAGCTTGGACCGAGGACAGGGCGGTGGCTACACCTTC. Translating gives CASSLDRGQGGGYTF.

This chain uses TRBV29-1 with TRBJ2-7; TRBD2 agrees at 13 bases. The CDR3 loop spans 13 amino acids. The germline CDR1 and CDR2 sequences are SQVTM and ANQGSEA. Trimming cost V 7 bases and J 0 bases; bases outside gene matches: 0. CDR3 amino acids: CSGTSGGSYEQYF. The DNA of the CDR3 is TGCAGCGGGACTAGCGGGGGCTCCTACGAGCAGTACTTC.

This clone was seen a single time. The rearrangement links TRBV6-5 to TRBJ2-6; no clear D gene. CDR1 MNHEY and CDR2 SVGAGI come from the germline V gene. Trimming stripped 2 bases from V and 1 base from J, with 6 bases between. The CDR3 runs to 15 residues. CDR3 coding DNA: TGTGCCAGCAGTTACCTTTTGTCTGGGGCCAACGTCCTGACTTTC. Translated: CASSYLLSGANVLTF.

The chain uses TRBV7-3 and TRBJ2-1; D is uncertain. Trimming took off 1 base at V and 8 bases at J, with 9 bases between the two ends. This CDR3 spans 13 amino acids. Germline V gene lookup returns CDR1 SGHTA and CDR2 FQGTGA. In nucleotides, the CDR3 is TGTGCCAGCAGCTTAAATCGGTTGTATGAGCAGTTCTTC. Its translation is CASSLNRLYEQFF.